This T cell receptor (beta chain) came from a study of blood T cells in healthy people across ages. Study-level points and caveats: Considered underestimates were the diversity estimates obtained from one million T cells.

Germline V gene data show CDR1 as SGDLS and CDR2 as YYNGEE. V dropped 0 bases and J dropped 1 base, with 8 bases sitting between them. This CDR3 comprises 15 residues. This clonotype was detected only once. Antigen: not known. A J-beta primer mix and a sample-barcoded 5' primer were used in a second PCR of about 7 to 12 cycles. TCRdb itself ran the 5' RACE reads through MiXCR, one entry per CDR3 protein. Here the sample spans hundreds of thousands of distinct CDR3 sequences, more than 40% being singletons. V usage is TRBV9 and J usage is TRBJ2-1; D not certain. The sequence was obtained from a woman aged 55-70 years in good health. Sequences were obtained from blood. As DNA, the CDR3 is TGTGCCAGCAGCGTAGCTCGTGGGTCCTACAATGAGCAGTTCTTC. Amino acid sequence: CASSVARGSYNEQFF. The variable domain in full, with the rest retrieved from reference TRBV9 and TRBJ2-1, is DSGVTQTPKHLITATGQRVTLRCSPRSGDLSVYWYQQSLDQGLQFLIQYYNGEERAKGNILERFSAQQFPDLHSELNLSSLELGDSALYFCASSVARGSYNEQFFGPGTRLTVL.